The 12 T cell receptor beta chains presented below share a single source sample, sequenced in a study of CD8+ T cells in alopecia areata. TCR sequencing used cDNA made by reverse transcription of extracted RNA. TCRdb's table, derived via immunoSEQ multiplex PCR, lists solely in-frame clones and lacks some. The sample lists 150,000 or so clones, around 64% seen once, with over 10% in the top ten. Sample: CD8+ T cells sorted from blood, taken at week 0. These receptors came from a human donor with alopecia areata.

The chain carries TRBV25-1 and TRBJ2-1; 12 nucleotides align to TRBD2. Per germline, CDR1 MGHDK and CDR2 SYGVNS. The CDR3 totals 14 residues. With V trimmed by 4 bases and J by 9 bases, 4 bases remained unmatched. The CDR3 DNA follows: TGTGCCAGCAGTGTGACTAGCGGGGGCCCTGAGCAGTTCTTC. It encodes CASSVTSGGPEQFF.

The table lists this clone with a few counts. V usage is TRBV30 and J usage is TRBJ1-6; TRBD1 matches at 8 bases. This CDR3 region has 13 residues. Germline CDR1 and CDR2: GTSNPN and SVGIG (reference sequence). V shed 5 bases and J 9 bases; nucleotides not matched to a gene: 6. CDR3 bases: TGTGCCTGGTTATCAGGGGGCGTTTCACCCCTCCACTTT. Protein: CAWLSGGVSPLHF.

The V and J genes are TRBV20-1 and TRBJ2-1; 8 bases match TRBD1. Germline V CDR1 and CDR2: DFQATT, SNEGSKA (reference sequence). J was trimmed by 9 bases and V by 4 bases; bases with no gene match: 2. There are 11 residues in the CDR3. Here the CDR3 DNA reads TGCAGTGCTACACAGGGGGTTGAGCAGTTCTTC. This codes for CSATQGVEQFF.

This chain joins TRBV30 and TRBJ2-7; a possible D gene is TRBD1 (5 bases). This CDR3 region has 11 residues. V was clipped by 3 bases and J by 6 bases, with 9 bases between them. Looked up from germline, CDR1 is GTSNPN and CDR2 is SVGIG (reference sequence). The CDR3 spells CAWRFRVEQYF. The CDR3 region has the DNA TGTGCCTGGAGATTCAGGGTCGAGCAGTACTTC.

Worth noting for this clone: Other nucleotide sequences in the sample specify the same CDR3. The rearrangement links TRBV13 to TRBJ1-2, with 11 bases matching TRBD1. This CDR3 is 15 amino acids long. Germline V CDR1 and CDR2: PRHDT, FYEKMQ (reference sequence). Trimming at V came to 0 bases and at J to 3 bases, leaving 0 bases not matched to a gene. CDR3 nucleotides: TGTGCCAGCAGCTTAGGGGGACAGGGGGACTATGGCTACACCTTC. This encodes CASSLGGQGDYGYTF.

This clone was counted once. V and J are TRBV9 and TRBJ2-5; TRBD2 agrees at 10 bases. Germline V gene data show CDR1 as SGDLS and CDR2 as YYNGEE. V was clipped by 1 base and J by 5 bases; unmatched bases: 5. This CDR3 comprises 15 residues. This CDR3 is CASSVYSGGAETQYF. In DNA, the CDR3 is TGTGCCAGCAGCGTATACAGCGGGGGGGCGGAGACCCAGTACTTC.

Only a few counts were recorded for this clone. This chain joins TRBV7-9 and TRBJ1-2; D not certain. V lost 5 bases and J 1 base, leaving 26 bases between the germline ends. The germline V gene encodes CDR1 SEHNR and CDR2 FQNEAQ (reference sequence). The CDR3 length is 19 residues. CDR3 nucleotides: TGTGCCAGCAGCCCCCTCCTCGGGGTTTCCGGCCATCTTAACTATGGCTACACCTTC. Protein product: CASSPLLGVSGHLNYGYTF.

V gene TRBV15 combines with J gene TRBJ1-6; a weak D match, TRBD1 (6 bases). V lost 0 bases, J lost 8 bases, and 17 bases lay in between. Germline CDR1 is LNHNV and CDR2 is YYDKDF (reference sequence). This CDR3 region has 17 residues. The CDR3 loop reads CATSRDMGAPGDSPLHF. The CDR3 DNA reads as TGTGCCACCAGCAGAGATATGGGGGCCCCGGGAGATTCACCCCTCCACTTT. Drawing the rest from reference TRBV15 and TRBJ1-6, the complete variable domain is DAMVIQNPRYQVTQFGKPVTLSCSQTLNHNVMYWYQQKSSQAPKLLFHYYDKDFNNEADTPDNFQSRRPNTSFCFLDIRSPGLGDTAMYLCATSRDMGAPGDSPLHFGNGTRLTVT.

This clone occurred a few times. The chain joins TRBV30 to TRBJ2-5; 8 bases agree with TRBD1. The CDR3 totals 12 residues. CDR1 is GTSNPN, CDR2 SVGIG, per germline (reference sequence). V was clipped by 5 bases and J by 2 bases; unmatched bases: 1. The CDR3 DNA is TGTGCCTGGGGGACAGGACAAGAGACCCAGTACTTC. Its translation is CAWGTGQETQYF.

The chain recombines TRBV29-1 with TRBJ2-1, with D tentatively TRBD2 (6 bases). The CDR3 sequence is 13 residues long. The germline V and J ends were trimmed by 5 bases and 5 bases, with 13 bases remaining between them. Germline assignment: CDR1 SQVTM and CDR2 ANQGSEA. As DNA, the CDR3 is TGCAGCGTTCAGGGAGGACTTAACAATGAGCAGTTCTTC. It translates to CSVQGGLNNEQFF.

The rearrangement joins TRBV13 to TRBJ1-1; 10 bases map to TRBD1. Germline assignment: CDR1 PRHDT and CDR2 FYEKMQ (reference sequence). The CDR3 is 15 residues long. J was trimmed by 8 bases and V by 5 bases; bases with no gene match: 11. The DNA for the CDR3 is TGTGCCAGCAGCCCATCGGGACAGGGGAAAAAGGAAGCTTTCTTT. This gives the protein CASSPSGQGKKEAFF. Full variable domain (rest looked up from reference TRBV13 and TRBJ1-1): AAGVIQSPRHLIKEKRETATLKCYPIPRHDTVYWYQQGPGQDPQFLISFYEKMQSDKGSIPDRFSAQQFSDYHSELNMSSLELGDSALYFCASSPSGQGKKEAFFGQGTRLTVV.

This clone was counted between two and nine times. This chain links TRBV19 with TRBJ2-3; 10 positions match TRBD1. This CDR3 has 15 residues. CDR1 LNHDA and CDR2 SQIVND come from the germline V gene (reference sequence). Trimming removed 5 bases from V and 2 bases from J; junction bases left unmatched: 4. The CDR3 protein is CASSPGQGITDTQYF. CDR3 bases: TGTGCCAGTAGTCCGGGACAGGGGATCACAGATACGCAGTATTTT.